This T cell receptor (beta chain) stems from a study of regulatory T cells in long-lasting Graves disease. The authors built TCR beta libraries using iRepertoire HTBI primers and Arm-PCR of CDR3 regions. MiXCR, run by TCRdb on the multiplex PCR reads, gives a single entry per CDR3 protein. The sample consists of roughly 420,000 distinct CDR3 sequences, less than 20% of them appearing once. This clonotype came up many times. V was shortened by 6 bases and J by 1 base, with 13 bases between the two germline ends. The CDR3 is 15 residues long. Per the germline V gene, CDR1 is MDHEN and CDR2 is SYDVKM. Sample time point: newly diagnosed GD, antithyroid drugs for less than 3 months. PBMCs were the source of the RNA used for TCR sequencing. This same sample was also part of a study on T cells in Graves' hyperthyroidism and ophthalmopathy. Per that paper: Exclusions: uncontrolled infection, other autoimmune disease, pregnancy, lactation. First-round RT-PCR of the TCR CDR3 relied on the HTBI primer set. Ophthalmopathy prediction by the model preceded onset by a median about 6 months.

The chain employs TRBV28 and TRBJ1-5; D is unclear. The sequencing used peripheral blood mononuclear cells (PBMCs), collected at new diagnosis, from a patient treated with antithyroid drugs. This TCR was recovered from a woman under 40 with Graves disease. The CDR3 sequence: CASSSRRGSNQPQHF. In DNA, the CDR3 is TGTGCCAGCAGCTCCCGTCGAGGCAGCAATCAGCCCCAGCATTTT.